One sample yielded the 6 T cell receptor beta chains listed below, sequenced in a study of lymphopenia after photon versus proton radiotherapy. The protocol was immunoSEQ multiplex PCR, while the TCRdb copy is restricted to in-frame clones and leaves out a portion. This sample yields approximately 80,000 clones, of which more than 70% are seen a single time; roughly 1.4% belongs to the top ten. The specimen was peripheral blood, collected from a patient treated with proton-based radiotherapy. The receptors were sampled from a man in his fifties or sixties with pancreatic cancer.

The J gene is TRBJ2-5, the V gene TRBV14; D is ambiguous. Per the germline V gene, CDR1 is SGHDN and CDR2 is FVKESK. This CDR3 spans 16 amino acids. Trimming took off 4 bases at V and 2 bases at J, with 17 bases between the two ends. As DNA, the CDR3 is TGTGCCAGCAGCCCAACAACACGGACCCCTCAAGAGACCCAGTACTTC. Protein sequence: CASSPTTRTPQETQYF.

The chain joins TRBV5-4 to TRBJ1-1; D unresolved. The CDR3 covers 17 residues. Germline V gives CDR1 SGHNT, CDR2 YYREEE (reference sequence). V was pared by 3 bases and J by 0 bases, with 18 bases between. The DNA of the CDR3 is TGTGCCAGCAGCTATACTTTGACGGGCGATATGAACACTGAAGCTTTCTTT. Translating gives CASSYTLTGDMNTEAFF.

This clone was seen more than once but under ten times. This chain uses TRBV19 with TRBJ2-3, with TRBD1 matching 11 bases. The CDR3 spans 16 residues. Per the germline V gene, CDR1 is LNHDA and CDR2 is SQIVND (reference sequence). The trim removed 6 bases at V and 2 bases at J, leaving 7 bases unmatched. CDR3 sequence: CASSTGTGGPTDTQYF. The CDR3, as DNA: TGTGCCAGTAGCACCGGGACAGGGGGTCCCACAGATACGCAGTATTTT. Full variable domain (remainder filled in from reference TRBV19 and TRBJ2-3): DGGITQSPKYLFRKEGQNVTLSCEQNLNHDAMYWYRQDPGQGLRLIYYSQIVNDFQKGDIAEGYSVSREKKESFPLTVTSAQKNPTAFYLCASSTGTGGPTDTQYFGPGTRLTVL.

The CDR3 protein is CASSEQGAYYNEQFF. In DNA form, the CDR3 reads TGTGCCAGCAGCGAACAGGGGGCGTACTACAATGAGCAGTTCTTC. This chain uses TRBV6-1 with TRBJ2-1; 9 bases are shared with TRBD1. CDR3 length: 15 amino acids. The germline V gene has CDR1 MNHNS and CDR2 SASEGT. V gave up 6 bases and J gave up 3 bases; unmatched junction bases: 6.

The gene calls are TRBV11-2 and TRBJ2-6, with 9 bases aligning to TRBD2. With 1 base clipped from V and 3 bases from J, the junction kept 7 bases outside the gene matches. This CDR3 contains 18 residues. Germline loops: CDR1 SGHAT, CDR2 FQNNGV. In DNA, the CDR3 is TGTGCCAGCAGCTTAGTTCGCGGGAGGGCCGTTGGGGCCAACGTCCTGACTTTC. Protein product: CASSLVRGRAVGANVLTF.

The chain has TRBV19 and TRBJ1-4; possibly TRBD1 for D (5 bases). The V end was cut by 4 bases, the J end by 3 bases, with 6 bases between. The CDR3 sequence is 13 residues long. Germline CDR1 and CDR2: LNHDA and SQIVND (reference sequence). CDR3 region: CASSTGANEKLFF. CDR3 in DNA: TGTGCCAGTAGTACGGGGGCTAATGAAAAACTGTTTTTT.